A single sample is the source of the 24 T cell receptor beta chains below, sequenced in a study of shared clonotypes between healthy human individuals. The repertoire was sequenced with immunoSEQ multiplex PCR; TCRdb's copy has only in-frame clones and lacks some. The repertoire consists of roughly 570,000 clones, with more than 95% occurring once and the leading ten covering 0.3%. Naive CD8 cells, CD45RO-negative and positively selected for CCR7, excluded terminally differentiated effector memory CD45RA+ cells. Material for sequencing was naive CD8+ T cells sorted from blood. The receptors here all came from a man younger than 45 in good health.

Regarding this clone: The identical CDR3 is also encoded by other nucleotide sequences in the sample. The chain has TRBV6-5 and TRBJ1-1, with D tentatively TRBD1 (5 bases). V dropped 0 bases and J dropped 1 base, with 6 bases sitting between them. The CDR3 is made up of 14 amino acids. The germline V gene has CDR1 MNHEY and CDR2 SVGAGI. CDR3 residues: CASSYSRGNTEAFF. CDR3 nucleotides: TGTGCCAGCAGTTACTCGAGGGGGAACACTGAAGCTTTCTTT.

The chain couples TRBV11-2 to TRBJ2-1; tentatively, D is TRBD1 or TRBD2 (5 bases each). CDR1 SGHAT and CDR2 FQNNGV come from the germline V gene. This CDR3 contains 13 residues. Trimming left V 6 bases short and J 6 bases short, with 12 bases between. CDR3 DNA sequence: TGTGCCAGCAGACATGGGACGGGCAATGAGCAGTTCTTC. Residues: CASRHGTGNEQFF.

The chain links TRBV19 to TRBJ2-7; TRBD2 agrees at 8 bases. Trimming cost V 3 bases and J 3 bases; bases outside gene matches: 10. Germline CDR1 LNHDA, CDR2 SQIVND (reference sequence). The CDR3 loop spans 16 amino acids. In DNA form, the CDR3 reads TGTGCCAGTAGTATCCCCGGGACTAGAGGCTACTACGAGCAGTACTTC. It is translated as CASSIPGTRGYYEQYF.

The V and J genes are TRBV6-5 and TRBJ1-5; D possibly corresponds to TRBD1 (6 bases). This CDR3 region has 15 residues. Trimming removed 1 base from V and 6 bases from J, with 13 bases in between. The V gene's germline CDR1 is MNHEY and CDR2 SVGAGI. The CDR3 reads CASSYLAGEGQPQHF. DNA of the CDR3: TGTGCCAGCAGTTACTTAGCAGGGGAGGGTCAGCCCCAGCATTTT.

The V call is TRBV7-2, the J call TRBJ1-5; tentative D call: TRBD1 (5 bases). In germline, CDR1 is SGHTA, CDR2 FQGNSA. There are 15 residues in the CDR3. Trimming removed 2 bases from V and 3 bases from J, with 11 bases in between. The CDR3 nucleotides are TGTGCCAGCAGCTTATTGGAGGGGATCAATCAGCCCCAGCATTTT. Residues: CASSLLEGINQPQHF.

The chain's CDR3 is CASIPPGQGLSYEQYF. DNA of the CDR3: TGTGCCAGCATTCCTCCTGGGCAGGGCCTCTCCTACGAGCAGTACTTC. The chain combines TRBV7-9 with TRBJ2-7; D is possibly TRBD1 (5 bases). The CDR3 is made up of 16 amino acids. Germline CDR1 SEHNR, CDR2 FQNEAQ (reference sequence). The V gene lost 7 bases and the J gene lost 0 bases, with 19 bases spanning the gap.

With respect to this clone: At the DNA level, this CDR3 is encoded by other sequences in the same sample as well. The chain is built from TRBV19 and TRBJ2-7; D is uncertain. V gave up 1 base and J gave up 1 base, with 8 bases separating them. The CDR3 totals 14 residues. CDR1 is LNHDA, CDR2 SQIVND, per germline (reference sequence). For the CDR3, the DNA is TGTGCCAGTAGTATAGCAGGTAGTTCCTACGAGCAGTACTTC. It encodes CASSIAGSSYEQYF.

This chain uses TRBV6-1 with TRBJ2-3, with 8 positions matching TRBD2. CDR1 is MNHNS and CDR2 is SASEGT in the germline V gene. This CDR3 has 18 residues. V dropped 3 bases and J dropped 0; count of bases not matched to a gene: 11. Here the CDR3 reads CASSDPPEPSGSTDTQYF. The CDR3, as DNA: TGTGCCAGCAGTGACCCCCCTGAACCTAGCGGGAGCACAGATACGCAGTATTTT.

This chain links TRBV10-3 with TRBJ2-3; D unclear. V dropped 10 bases and J dropped 4 bases, with 21 bases sitting between them. CDR3 size: 15 residues. CDR1 is ENHRY and CDR2 is SYGVKD in the germline V gene. The CDR3, as DNA: TGTGCCACCGGGTTGGACCCCCCCTACGCAGATACGCAGTATTTT. Protein product: CATGLDPPYADTQYF.

As regards this clone: The sample has other DNA sequences that encode this CDR3 too. The chain is built from TRBV27 and TRBJ2-7; D ambiguous. The V gene's germline CDR1 is MNHEY and CDR2 SMNVEV (reference sequence). V dropped 2 bases and J dropped 6 bases, with 11 bases sitting between them. This CDR3 has 13 amino acids. CDR3 bases: TGTGCCAGCAGTTTAGGGTTGGCAGGCGAGCAGTACTTC. Encoded protein: CASSLGLAGEQYF.

This clone was recorded once. This chain joins TRBV27 and TRBJ2-7; TRBD2 is a possible D gene (7 bases). Germline lookup yields CDR1 MNHEY and CDR2 SMNVEV (reference sequence). This CDR3 contains 13 residues. V gave up 7 bases and J gave up 6 bases, with 16 bases separating them. CDR3 sequence (DNA): TGTGCCAGCAAGGGGGGGTTGGGGCGCGAGCAGTACTTC. This sequence encodes CASKGGLGREQYF.

On this clone: The sample contains more than one DNA sequence encoding this CDR3. The chain has TRBV4-1 and TRBJ2-7, with TRBD1 identical over 8 bases. CDR3 length: 14 amino acids. From germline, CDR1 is MGHRA and CDR2 YSYEKL. Unmatched junction bases numbered 2, after V lost 1 base and J lost 3 bases. CDR3 loop: CASSQGGQGYEQYF. CDR3 nucleotide sequence: TGCGCCAGCAGCCAAGGAGGACAGGGCTACGAGCAGTACTTC.

V and J are TRBV29-1 and TRBJ1-1, with no clear D. Germline CDR1 reads SQVTM; CDR2 reads ANQGSEA. The length of the CDR3 is 12 residues. Trimming shortened V by 2 bases and J by 8 bases, and 12 bases separated the two germline ends. The CDR3 region is CSVEFGSREAFF. CDR3 DNA: TGCAGCGTTGAATTCGGCTCGCGGGAAGCTTTCTTT.

The chain is built from TRBV19 and TRBJ1-1; TRBD1 matches at 8 bases. This CDR3 comprises 14 residues. Germline CDR1 reads LNHDA; CDR2 reads SQIVND (reference sequence). V lost 6 bases to trimming and J lost 4 bases; unmatched junction nucleotides: 7. The CDR3 loop is CASSPTGVVTEAFF. The CDR3 nucleotides are TGTGCCAGTAGCCCGACAGGGGTCGTCACTGAAGCTTTCTTT.

The chain couples TRBV11-2 to TRBJ2-3, with D perhaps TRBD2 (6 bases). The germline CDR1 and CDR2 sequences are SGHAT and FQNNGV. Trimming removed 5 bases at V and 4 bases at J, with 10 bases between. The CDR3 contains 13 residues. The DNA of the CDR3 is TGTGCCAGCAGCCCTTCGGGGGCAGATACGCAGTATTTT. As protein: CASSPSGADTQYF.

This chain uses TRBV7-3 with TRBJ1-1; TRBD1 matches 8 bases. Losses at the gene ends were 5 bases for V and 0 bases for J; bases not matched to a gene: 5. This CDR3 contains 15 residues. Germline CDR1 reads SGHTA; CDR2 reads FQGTGA. The CDR3 nucleotides are TGTGCCAGCAGCGCCGCAGGGGGCATGAACACTGAAGCTTTCTTT. As protein: CASSAAGGMNTEAFF.

The chain couples TRBV7-3 to TRBJ2-7; D is unresolved. The CDR3 covers 15 residues. CDR1 is SGHTA and CDR2 is FQGTGA in the germline V gene. Trimming shortened V by 1 base and J by 1 base, and 11 bases separated the two germline ends. The CDR3 sequence is CASSLMAVQSYEQYF. CDR3 bases: TGTGCCAGCAGCTTAATGGCGGTTCAATCCTACGAGCAGTACTTC.

The J gene is TRBJ2-1, the V gene TRBV7-9; a possible D gene is TRBD2 (6 bases). V was shortened by 8 bases and J by 5 bases, with 13 bases between the two germline ends. CDR1 and CDR2 (germline): SEHNR, FQNEAQ (reference sequence). The CDR3 spans 13 residues. CDR3 nucleotide sequence: TGTGCCAGCCGAAGCGGAGGGAACAATGAGCAGTTCTTC. It encodes CASRSGGNNEQFF.

The V and J genes are TRBV6-6 and TRBJ1-3, with D maybe TRBD1 (5 bases). Looked up from germline, CDR1 is MNHNY and CDR2 is SVGAGI (reference sequence). CDR3 length: 16 amino acids. V shed 5 bases and J shed 0 bases, with 14 bases lying between them. The CDR3: CASSLRQQSSGNTIYF. CDR3 nucleotide sequence: TGTGCCAGCAGTCTCCGACAGCAATCCTCTGGAAACACCATATATTTT.

The CDR3: CASSRLGTALDYTF. CDR3 bases: TGTGCCAGCAGCAGACTCGGGACAGCGCTCGACTACACCTTC. V usage is TRBV28 and J usage is TRBJ1-2, with TRBD1 identical over 7 bases. The CDR3 loop spans 14 amino acids. J lost 10 bases, V lost 6 bases, and 14 bases had no gene match. The germline V gene encodes CDR1 MDHEN and CDR2 SYDVKM.

The genes are TRBV7-9 and TRBJ2-7; either TRBD1 or TRBD2 may supply D (5 bases each). V was pared by 5 bases and J by 6 bases, with 20 bases between. Germline CDR1 is SEHNR and CDR2 is FQNEAQ (reference sequence). CDR3 size: 15 residues. The CDR3 nucleotides are TGTGCCAGCAGCCGCCGGGACGGCGCTGCAGGCGAGCAGTACTTC. Translation: CASSRRDGAAGEQYF.

The chain links TRBV11-2 to TRBJ2-7; perhaps TRBD2 as D (6 bases). Per the germline V gene, CDR1 is SGHAT and CDR2 is FQNNGV. The CDR3 runs to 16 residues. Deletions cut 5 bases from V and 3 bases from J, with 20 bases between. This CDR3 reads CASSPRSGQIYYEQYF. The DNA for the CDR3 is TGTGCCAGCAGCCCGAGGAGCGGGCAAATATACTACGAGCAGTACTTC.

The chain couples TRBV9 to TRBJ2-1, with D perhaps assigned TRBD1 or TRBD2 (5 bases each). Germline V gene data show CDR1 as SGDLS and CDR2 as YYNGEE. V gave up 3 bases and J gave up 5 bases, with 12 bases separating them. The CDR3 runs 14 residues. The CDR3: CASSASGRNNEQFF. The DNA for the CDR3 is TGTGCCAGCAGCGCTTCGGGGCGAAACAATGAGCAGTTCTTC.

The CDR3 bases are TGTGCCAGCAGCTCTACAGGGGGCACTGGAAACACCATATATTTT. Its protein is CASSSTGGTGNTIYF. The chain employs TRBV11-2 and TRBJ1-3; the match to TRBD1 covers 9 bases. Unmatched junction bases numbered 3, after V lost 4 bases and J lost 2 bases. The CDR3 sequence is 15 residues long. From germline, CDR1 is SGHAT and CDR2 FQNNGV.